Listed here are 27 T cell receptor beta chains from one sample, sequenced in a study of blood T cells in healthy people across ages (dated by TCRdb to the mid-2010s). Library creation used 5' RACE. Sequencing took place on an Illumina HiSeq 2500. A second PCR of about 7 to 12 cycles was run with a J-beta primer mix and a sample-barcoded 5' primer. The public reads were run again by TCRdb, first through fastp at Q25 and then through MiXCR, and only productive beta chains were kept. When rows share a CDR3 protein, they turn into one entry using the most common DNA and genes. The sample table records 450,000 to 700,000 distinct CDR3 sequences; roughly 28% of these occur just once. The ten largest clones add up to about 18% of the sample. Material for sequencing was blood. These receptors originate from a woman in her sixties or seventies in good health.

The J gene is TRBJ2-5, the V gene TRBV6-5; perhaps TRBD2 as D (5 bases). The CDR3 is made up of 14 amino acids. V was clipped by 5 bases and J by 4 bases, with 14 bases between them. Germline loops: CDR1 MNHEY, CDR2 SVGAGI. Here the CDR3 DNA reads TGTGCCAGCAGTCAGGACTTCTCCGCAGAGACCCAGTACTTC. This translates into CASSQDFSAETQYF.

V usage is TRBV7-9 and J usage is TRBJ1-2; TRBD1 might be the D (5 bases). Trimming pared 4 bases from V and 14 bases from J, leaving 17 bases between. In germline, CDR1 is SEHNR, CDR2 FQNEAQ (reference sequence). The CDR3 is 12 residues long. The CDR3 is CASSSTDRAWTF. For the CDR3, the DNA is TGTGCCAGCAGCTCTACAGACAGAGCTTGGACCTTC.

This clonotype was seen a few times. The chain couples TRBV12-3 or TRBV12-4 to TRBJ2-1; 8 positions agree with TRBD1. The CDR3 sequence is 15 residues long. V trimming: 5 bases; J trimming: 0 bases; junction bases outside the gene matches: 3. The CDR3 here is CASSPTGGSYNEQFF. In DNA form, the CDR3 reads TGTGCCAGCAGTCCTACAGGGGGCTCCTACAATGAGCAGTTCTTC.

With regard to this clonotype: A much larger clone differs by one base, so this may be a read error. The chain joins TRBV27 to TRBJ1-1; D remains ambiguous. The V gene lost 3 bases and the J gene lost 0 bases, with 5 bases spanning the gap. The CDR3 is 13 amino acids. Per the germline V gene, CDR1 is MNHEY and CDR2 is SMNVEV (reference sequence). The CDR3: CASSLKVNTEAFF. CDR3 in DNA: TGTGCCAGCAGTTTGAAGGTGAACACTGAAGCTTTCTTT.

The chain couples TRBV21-1 to TRBJ2-5; the D segment call TRBD1 is taken from the table without a DNA check. TRBV21-1 is labeled a pseudogene. The CDR3 is made up of 14 amino acids. The CDR3 nucleotides are TGTGCCAGCAGCAAGCGGGGACGACAAGAGACCCAGTACTTC. Translation gives CASSKRGRQETQYF.

This clonotype showed up many times. The chain recombines TRBV20-1 with TRBJ2-5; perhaps TRBD2 as D (7 bases). The germline V gene has CDR1 DFQATT and CDR2 SNEGSKA (reference sequence). The CDR3 spans 14 residues. Trimming stripped 6 bases from V and 3 bases from J, with 17 bases between. CDR3 DNA: TGCAGTGCCATCCCGGGGGGCCGGAAAGAGACCCAGTACTTC. Amino acid sequence: CSAIPGGRKETQYF.

This clonotype was picked up a small number of times. The chain links TRBV6-5 to TRBJ2-5; 9 bases line up with TRBD1. CDR3 size: 17 residues. J gave up 3 bases and V 2 bases, and 10 bases lay outside the gene matches. CDR1 and CDR2 from the germline V gene are MNHEY and SVGAGI. For the CDR3, the DNA is TGTGCCAGCAGTTACGGAGGAGGGACAGGGAGTGAAGAGACCCAGTACTTC. It is translated as CASSYGGGTGSEETQYF.

This clonotype was counted only a few times. V and J are TRBV7-9 and TRBJ2-7; TRBD1 might be the D (5 bases). Trimming left V 1 base short and J 5 bases short, with 15 bases between. The germline V gene encodes CDR1 SEHNR and CDR2 FQNEAQ (reference sequence). The CDR3 is 15 residues long. The CDR3 region has the DNA TGTGCCAGCAGCTTAGGTCAGGGATCTGGCGACGAGCAGTACTTC. It yields the protein CASSLGQGSGDEQYF.

Only a few counts were recorded for this clonotype. This sequence joins TRBV20-1 and TRBJ2-4, with D possibly matching TRBD1 (5 bases). There are 14 residues in the CDR3. V lost 6 bases, J lost 0 bases, and 12 bases lay in between. Germline CDR1 reads DFQATT; CDR2 reads SNEGSKA (reference sequence). The CDR3 is CSAYNRLAKNIQYF. The CDR3 DNA sequence: TGCAGTGCATACAACAGGCTAGCCAAAAACATTCAGTACTTC.

This clonotype came up a few times. The chain has TRBV27 and TRBJ2-7; 10 bases line up with TRBD1. The CDR3 runs 19 residues. Germline V lookup: CDR1 MNHEY, CDR2 SMNVEV (reference sequence). Trimming at V came to 5 bases and at J to 0 bases, leaving 16 bases not matched to a gene. The CDR3 sequence: CASSTMTGGAGYLSYEQYF. Here the CDR3 DNA reads TGTGCCAGCAGTACTATGACAGGGGGCGCGGGGTACCTCTCCTACGAGCAGTACTTC.

The chain recombines TRBV3-1 with TRBJ2-3; D is uncertain. The CDR3 is made up of 15 amino acids. V lost 1 base and J 0 bases, leaving 8 bases between the germline ends. Germline V CDR1 and CDR2: LGHDT, YNNKEL (reference sequence). The CDR3 nucleotides read TGTGCCAGCAGCCAAGTGGGGATGAGCACAGATACGCAGTATTTT. It codes for CASSQVGMSTDTQYF.

The chain links TRBV7-9 to TRBJ1-2; D uncertain. Germline CDR1 reads SEHNR; CDR2 reads FQNEAQ (reference sequence). The CDR3 length is 13 residues. V lost 5 bases and J lost 7, with 14 bases in between. CDR3 nucleotide sequence: TGTGCCAGCAGCGTCGCAGGAAAGGGTGGCTACACCTTC. Its translation: CASSVAGKGGYTF.

The chain couples TRBV20-1 to TRBJ2-7, with TRBD2 matching 9 bases. The J call may not be correct, given that the DNA end is closer to TRBJ2-1. Germline values: CDR1 DFQATT, CDR2 SNEGSKA (reference sequence). This CDR3 has 14 residues. The CDR3 DNA reads as TGCAGTGCTCCCCAGCGGGGGGTAGGAAATGAGCAGTTCTTC. Translating gives CSAPQRGVGNEQFF.

The chain carries TRBV20-1 and TRBJ1-1; D remains ambiguous. Germline CDR1 DFQATT, CDR2 SNEGSKA (reference sequence). The CDR3 is 13 residues long. V was shortened by 6 bases and J by 4 bases, with 15 bases between the two germline ends. The CDR3 sequence is CSAYTTTGTEAFF. The CDR3 bases are TGCAGTGCCTATACTACGACGGGCACTGAAGCTTTCTTT.

Details on this clonotype: At one of its ends the junction is not consistent with the germline gene, which may arise from a read error. The chain carries TRBV27 and TRBJ2-5, with 7 nucleotides matching TRBD1. CDR1 and CDR2 from the germline V gene are MNHEY and SMNVEV (reference sequence). CDR3 length equals 14 residues. The CDR3 DNA follows: TGTGTCAGCAGTTTAGAGGTGACAGGGGAGACCCAGTACTTC. Protein: CVSSLEVTGETQYF.

This clonotype was counted only a few times. The gene calls are TRBV2 and TRBJ1-1, with no clear D. The germline V and J ends were trimmed by 4 bases and 1 base, with 10 bases remaining between them. The germline V gene has CDR1 SNHLY and CDR2 FYNNEI. CDR3 length equals 14 residues. DNA for the CDR3: TGTGCCAGCAGTGGAGAGGGCACGAACACTGAAGCTTTCTTT. Translation: CASSGEGTNTEAFF.

This clonotype was seen ten or more times. The chain is built from TRBV9 and TRBJ1-2, with 8 bases that match TRBD1. This CDR3 contains 15 residues. Germline V gene lookup returns CDR1 SGDLS and CDR2 YYNGEE. Germline trimming cut 4 bases from V and 6 bases from J; bases unmatched to any gene: 11. The CDR3 coding sequence is TGTGCCAGCAGCCAATGGTTGGGACAGGAGAATGGCTACACCTTC. Translation gives CASSQWLGQENGYTF.

This clonotype has a count of ten or more. CDR3 in amino acids: CASSESVRETQYF. The CDR3 nucleotides read TGTGCCAGCAGCGAGAGCGTGAGGGAGACCCAGTACTTC. The chain recombines TRBV3-1 with TRBJ2-5, with D unclear. The CDR3 contains 13 residues. Germline V gene data show CDR1 as LGHDT and CDR2 as YNNKEL (reference sequence). Trimming took off 5 bases at V and 5 bases at J, with 12 bases between the two ends.

J is TRBJ2-5 and V is TRBV29-1, with TRBD1 identical over 7 bases. This CDR3 has 13 residues. V lost 1 base to trimming and J lost 5 bases; unmatched junction nucleotides: 4. Germline CDR1 and CDR2: SQVTM and ANQGSEA. The CDR3 DNA sequence: TGCAGCGTTGAAGGACAGGGCCTGGAGACCCAGTACTTC. Translation: CSVEGQGLETQYF. Full variable domain (rest looked up from reference TRBV29-1 and TRBJ2-5): SAVISQKPSRDICQRGTSLTIQCQVDSQVTMMFWYRQQPGQSLTLIATANQGSEATYESGFVIDKFPISRPNLTFSTLTVSNMSPEDSSIYLCSVEGQGLETQYFGPGTRLLVL.

This chain connects TRBV24-1 to TRBJ1-1; TRBD1 aligns across 9 bases. The ends lost 10 bases at V and 5 bases at J; junction bases unmatched: 7. The V gene's germline CDR1 is KGHDR and CDR2 SFDVKD. CDR3 size: 13 residues. The CDR3 is CATKGQGGTEAFF. The DNA of the CDR3 is TGTGCCACTAAGGGACAGGGAGGAACTGAAGCTTTCTTT.

V and J are TRBV20-1 and TRBJ2-4, with a possible D match to TRBD1 (5 bases). Germline CDR1 and CDR2: DFQATT and SNEGSKA (reference sequence). The V and J ends lost 0 bases and 2 bases respectively, with 11 bases between them. This CDR3 has 15 residues. The CDR3 DNA is TGCAGTGCTAGAGAAGGGCAGGGAACCAAAAACATTCAGTACTTC. Its translation is CSAREGQGTKNIQYF.

This chain connects TRBV7-6 to TRBJ2-5; no clear D. The J call could be wrong; TRBJ2-7 is a better fit for the DNA end. The germline gives CDR1 SGHVS, CDR2 FNYEAQ. The CDR3 has 13 amino acids. CDR3 bases: TGTGCCAGCAGCTTAGACAACCACTACGAGCAGTACTTC. Residues: CASSLDNHYEQYF.

This sequence joins TRBV5-1 and TRBJ1-2; D unresolved. The germline CDR1 and CDR2 sequences are SGHRS and YFSETQ. The length of the CDR3 is 16 residues. V was cut by 4 bases and J by 0 bases, with 16 bases left in between. The CDR3 region has the DNA TGCGCCAGCAGCCCAGGAAGGACCGAAGCTAACTATGGCTACACCTTC. Encoded protein: CASSPGRTEANYGYTF.

This clonotype was seen only a few times. The V call is TRBV20-1, the J call TRBJ1-1; no definite D call. Germline values: CDR1 DFQATT, CDR2 SNEGSKA (reference sequence). Trimming pared 1 base from V and 8 bases from J, leaving 11 bases between. This CDR3 contains 12 residues. The CDR3 is CSARASAGEAFF. The CDR3 nucleotides are TGCAGTGCTAGAGCTTCAGCAGGCGAAGCTTTCTTT.

The rearrangement joins TRBV7-2 to TRBJ1-1; tentatively, D is TRBD1 (5 bases). The CDR3 loop spans 11 amino acids. Germline-derived CDR1 and CDR2 are SGHTA and FQGNSA. V was shortened by 4 bases and J by 9 bases, with 9 bases between the two germline ends. The CDR3 DNA is TGTGCCAGCAGCTCGGGACGCAAAGCTTTCTTT. Protein product: CASSSGRKAFF.

This sequence joins TRBV24-1 and TRBJ2-3; the match to TRBD2 covers 10 bases. This CDR3 has 15 residues. Germline values: CDR1 KGHDR, CDR2 SFDVKD. The J segment lost 3 bases and the V segment lost 5 bases, leaving 4 bases of the junction unmatched. Written as DNA, the CDR3 is TGTGCCACCAGTGGGACTAGCGGCGCTACAGATACGCAGTATTTT. Residues: CATSGTSGATDTQYF.

The V gene is TRBV20-1, the J gene TRBJ1-3; D is undetermined. Germline CDR1 reads DFQATT; CDR2 reads SNEGSKA (reference sequence). The CDR3 totals 13 residues. V was pared by 1 base and J by 3 bases, with 7 bases between. CDR3 protein: CSARVDGGNTIYF. CDR3 sequence (DNA): TGCAGTGCTAGAGTGGATGGTGGAAACACCATATATTTT.